Sequencing of this T cell receptor (beta chain) was carried out in a study of T cell changes during pregnancy in multiple sclerosis. Profiled with immunoSEQ multiplex PCR; TCRdb holds only in-frame clones, not every one. The sample has about 57,000 clones, 85% to 95% seen once. The CDR3 runs to 15 residues. Losses at the gene ends were 0 bases for V and 5 bases for J; bases not matched to a gene: 4. Germline CDR1 SGHNT, CDR2 YYREEE (reference sequence). This clone was found once. The J gene is TRBJ1-2, the V gene TRBV5-4, with TRBD1 identical over 10 bases. The source was peripheral blood, collected after pregnancy. This TCR derives from a female donor with multiple sclerosis, enrolled in a pregnancy study. CDR3 nucleotides: TGTGCCAGCAGCTTGGAGTTGGACAGGGGGTATGGCTACACCTTC. This sequence encodes CASSLELDRGYGYTF. The full variable domain, its missing parts supplied by reference TRBV5-4 and TRBJ1-2, is ETGVTQSPTHLIKTRGQQVTLRCSSQSGHNTVSWYQQALGQGPQFIFQYYREEENGRGNFPPRFSGLQFPNYSSELNVNALELDDSALYLCASSLELDRGYGYTFGSGTRLTVV.